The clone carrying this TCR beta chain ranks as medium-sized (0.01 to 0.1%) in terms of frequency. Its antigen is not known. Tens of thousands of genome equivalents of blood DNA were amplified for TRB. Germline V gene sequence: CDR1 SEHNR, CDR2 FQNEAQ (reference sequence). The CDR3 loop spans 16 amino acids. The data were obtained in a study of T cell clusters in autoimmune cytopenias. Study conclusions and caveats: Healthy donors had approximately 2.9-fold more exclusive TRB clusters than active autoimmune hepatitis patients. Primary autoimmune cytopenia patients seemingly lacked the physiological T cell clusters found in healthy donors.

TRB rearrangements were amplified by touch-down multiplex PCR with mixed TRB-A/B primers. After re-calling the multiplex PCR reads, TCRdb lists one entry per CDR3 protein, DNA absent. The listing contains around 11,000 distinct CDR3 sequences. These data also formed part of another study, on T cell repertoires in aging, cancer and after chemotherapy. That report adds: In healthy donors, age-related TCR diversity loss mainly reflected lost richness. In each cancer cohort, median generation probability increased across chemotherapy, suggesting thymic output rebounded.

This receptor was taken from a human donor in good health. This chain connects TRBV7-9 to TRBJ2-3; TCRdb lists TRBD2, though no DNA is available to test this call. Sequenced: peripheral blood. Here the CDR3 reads CASSLARGVSTDTQYF.